This T cell receptor beta chain appears in the sequencing data of a study of cytomegalovirus exposure and HLA in healthy donors. Study-level background: Early released data had approximately 86 million unique TCRs, all coming from HLA-typed donors.

Study-level points and caveats: Later analysis showed most CMV-associated TCR beta chains appearing HLA-restricted. Presence/absence results assume similar sequencing depth per donor, which may not hold.

Trimming took 0 bases from V and 6 from J, leaving 15 bases between them. CDR1 and CDR2 from the germline V gene are LNHNV and YYDKDF (reference sequence). The CDR3 is 16 residues long. It was with 60 Vbeta and 13 Jbeta primers that the PCR ran. Method: immunoSEQ multiplex PCR; TCRdb's copy keeps in-frame clones and lacks some. The data hold fewer than 200,000 clones, with approximately 81% observed a single time. As concerns this clone: Its antigen is still unknown.

The chain recombines TRBV15 with TRBJ1-5, with TRBD1 as a possible D gene (6 bases). The source is a woman between 18 and 29 years old in good health and CMV-seronegative. Sample: PBMCs. The CDR3 DNA sequence: TGTGCCACCAGCAGAGATCTTGGGGGCAGGGGTCAGCCCCAGCATTTT. This gives the protein CATSRDLGGRGQPQHF.